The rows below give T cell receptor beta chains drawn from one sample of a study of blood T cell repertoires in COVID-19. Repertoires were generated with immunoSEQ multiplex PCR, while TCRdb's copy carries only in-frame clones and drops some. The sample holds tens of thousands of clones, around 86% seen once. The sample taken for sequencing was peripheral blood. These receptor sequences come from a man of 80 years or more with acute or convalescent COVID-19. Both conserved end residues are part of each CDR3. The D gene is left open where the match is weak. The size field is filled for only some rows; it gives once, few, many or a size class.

CDR3 protein: CASSTAAGGDSPLHF
CDR3 DNA: TGTGCCAGCAGTACGGCTGCAGGGGGTGATTCACCCCTCCACTTT
V gene: TRBV28
J gene: TRBJ1-6
D gene: TRBD1
clone size: few

CDR3 protein: CASSLSGTANTGELFF
CDR3 DNA: TGTGCCAGCAGCTTATCCGGGACTGCGAACACCGGGGAGCTGTTTTTT
V gene: TRBV11-3
J gene: TRBJ2-2
D gene: -
clone size: -

CDR3 protein: CASSQDLRDAYGYTF
CDR3 DNA: TGTGCCAGCAGCCAAGATTTACGGGATGCCTATGGCTACACCTTC
V gene: TRBV14
J gene: TRBJ1-2
D gene: -
clone size: once

CDR3 protein: CASSIGLQGYNEQFF
CDR3 DNA: TGTGCCAGTAGTATAGGTCTACAGGGGTACAATGAGCAGTTCTTC
V gene: TRBV19
J gene: TRBJ2-1
D gene: TRBD1
clone size: -

CDR3 protein: CASSRQGRSYNEQFF
CDR3 DNA: TGTGCCAGCAGTCGACAGGGGCGCTCCTACAATGAGCAGTTCTTC
V gene: TRBV27
J gene: TRBJ2-1
D gene: TRBD1
clone size: -

CDR3 protein: CASRLAGSSYNEQFF
CDR3 DNA: TGTGCCAGCAGGTTAGCGGGAAGCTCCTACAATGAGCAGTTCTTC
V gene: TRBV2
J gene: TRBJ2-1
D gene: TRBD2
clone size: -

CDR3 protein: CASSNQGARANEKLFF
CDR3 DNA: TGTGCCAGCAGTAACCAGGGGGCGCGGGCTAATGAAAAACTGTTTTTT
V gene: TRBV2
J gene: TRBJ1-4
D gene: TRBD1
clone size: once

CDR3 protein: CASSLGAGTGYGYTF
CDR3 DNA: TGTGCCAGCAGCTTGGGGGCCGGGACAGGTTATGGCTACACCTTC
V gene: TRBV5-4
J gene: TRBJ1-2
D gene: TRBD1
clone size: -

CDR3 protein: CASSPRHLNTEAFF
CDR3 DNA: TGTGCCAGCTCACCGAGACACCTGAACACTGAAGCTTTCTTT
V gene: TRBV18
J gene: TRBJ1-1
D gene: -
clone size: -

CDR3 protein: CASSLITGAGNTIYF
CDR3 DNA: TGTGCCAGCTCACTCATCACAGGGGCAGGAAACACCATATATTTT
V gene: TRBV18
J gene: TRBJ1-3
D gene: TRBD1
clone size: -

CDR3 protein: CASSLPTSGRYEQYF
CDR3 DNA: TGTGCCAGCAGCTTACCGACTAGCGGGCGCTACGAGCAGTACTTC
V gene: TRBV7-9
J gene: TRBJ2-7
D gene: TRBD2
clone size: -

CDR3 protein: CASSRTSGNYEQYF
CDR3 DNA: TGCGCCAGCAGCCGGACTAGCGGTAATTACGAGCAGTACTTC
V gene: TRBV4-1
J gene: TRBJ2-7
D gene: TRBD2
clone size: -

CDR3 protein: CASSLQDIYEQYF
CDR3 DNA: TGTGCCAGCTCACTTCAGGACATCTACGAGCAGTACTTC
V gene: TRBV18
J gene: TRBJ2-7
D gene: -
clone size: -

CDR3 protein: CASLGLEKYLHEQFF
CDR3 DNA: TGTGCCAGCTTGGGACTAGAGAAATACCTTCATGAGCAGTTCTTC
V gene: TRBV28
J gene: TRBJ2-1
D gene: TRBD2
clone size: -

CDR3 protein: CASIPGLDYEQYF
CDR3 DNA: TGTGCCAGCATTCCGGGACTCGACTACGAGCAGTACTTC
V gene: TRBV2
J gene: TRBJ2-7
D gene: -
clone size: few

CDR3 protein: CASSPSIGGTDTQYF
CDR3 DNA: TGTGCCAGCTCACCAAGCATCGGGGGAACAGATACGCAGTATTTT
V gene: TRBV18
J gene: TRBJ2-3
D gene: -
clone size: -

CDR3 protein: CASSSGVGYTF
CDR3 DNA: TGTGCCAGCAGTTCAGGGGTTGGCTACACCTTC
V gene: TRBV12-3/TRBV12-4
J gene: TRBJ1-2
D gene: -
clone size: -

CDR3 protein: CASSLADTQYF
CDR3 DNA: TGTGCCAGCAGCCTCGCGGATACGCAGTATTTT
V gene: TRBV5-4
J gene: TRBJ2-3
D gene: -
clone size: -

CDR3 protein: CASSFMGFQETQYF
CDR3 DNA: TGCGCCAGCAGCTTTATGGGCTTCCAAGAGACCCAGTACTTC
V gene: TRBV5-1
J gene: TRBJ2-5
D gene: -
clone size: -

CDR3 protein: CASSVASYNEQFF
CDR3 DNA: TGTGCCAGCAGCGTGGCCTCCTACAATGAGCAGTTCTTC
V gene: TRBV9
J gene: TRBJ2-1
D gene: -
clone size: -

CDR3 protein: CASSPRFDRGVDEQYF
CDR3 DNA: TGTGCCAGCAGCCCTAGATTCGACAGGGGAGTGGACGAGCAGTACTTC
V gene: TRBV7-9
J gene: TRBJ2-7
D gene: TRBD1
clone size: -

CDR3 protein: CATSRGGTSGSYNEQFF
CDR3 DNA: TGTGCCACCAGCAGAGGGGGGACTAGCGGGTCCTACAATGAGCAGTTCTTC
V gene: TRBV15
J gene: TRBJ2-1
D gene: TRBD2
clone size: -

CDR3 protein: CASSPDRGTEAFF
CDR3 DNA: TGTGCCAGCAGCCCTGACAGGGGAACTGAAGCTTTCTTT
V gene: TRBV11-2
J gene: TRBJ1-1
D gene: TRBD1
clone size: few

CDR3 protein: CASSLLASNTGELFF
CDR3 DNA: TGCGCCAGCAGCTTGCTAGCGTCGAACACCGGGGAGCTGTTTTTT
V gene: TRBV5-1
J gene: TRBJ2-2
D gene: -
clone size: -

CDR3 protein: CASSQDHVVDTQYF
CDR3 DNA: TGTGCCAGCAGCCAAGACCACGTAGTGGATACGCAGTATTTT
V gene: TRBV4-2
J gene: TRBJ2-3
D gene: -
clone size: -

CDR3 protein: CASCRQGLQETQYF
CDR3 DNA: TGTGCCAGCTGTCGACAGGGCCTCCAAGAGACCCAGTACTTC
V gene: TRBV11-2
J gene: TRBJ2-5
D gene: TRBD1
clone size: -

CDR3 protein: CAISGARGHYEQYF
CDR3 DNA: TGTGCCATCAGTGGGGCCAGGGGGCACTACGAGCAGTACTTC
V gene: TRBV10-3
J gene: TRBJ2-7
D gene: TRBD1
clone size: -

CDR3 protein: CASSLEAGSYYEQYF
CDR3 DNA: TGTGCCAGCAGCTTAGAGGCGGGATCATACTACGAGCAGTACTTC
V gene: TRBV7-2
J gene: TRBJ2-7
D gene: -
clone size: -

CDR3 protein: CSVERGASGTTDTQYF
CDR3 DNA: TGCAGCGTTGAACGTGGGGCTAGCGGAACCACAGATACGCAGTATTTT
V gene: TRBV29-1
J gene: TRBJ2-3
D gene: TRBD2
clone size: -

CDR3 protein: CASSLGLLTGMDTQYF
CDR3 DNA: TGTGCCAGCAGCTTAGGGCTTCTGACAGGGATGGATACGCAGTATTTT
V gene: TRBV7-2
J gene: TRBJ2-3
D gene: TRBD1
clone size: -

CDR3 protein: CASSFSNRQSTDTQYF
CDR3 DNA: TGTGCCAGCAGCTTTTCCAACCGACAGAGCACAGATACGCAGTATTTT
V gene: TRBV7-3
J gene: TRBJ2-3
D gene: -
clone size: -

CDR3 protein: CASSLATNEKLFF
CDR3 DNA: TGTGCCAGCAGCCTTGCAACTAATGAAAAACTGTTTTTT
V gene: TRBV6-5
J gene: TRBJ1-4
D gene: -
clone size: -

CDR3 protein: CASRRQGTSNQPQHF
CDR3 DNA: TGTGCCAGCAGAAGACAGGGAACGAGCAATCAGCCCCAGCATTTT
V gene: TRBV6-6
J gene: TRBJ1-5
D gene: TRBD1
clone size: once

CDR3 protein: CSGTVPNTGELFF
CDR3 DNA: TGCAGCGGGACAGTTCCGAACACCGGGGAGCTGTTTTTT
V gene: TRBV29-1
J gene: TRBJ2-2
D gene: -
clone size: -

CDR3 protein: CASSPGLAADTQYF
CDR3 DNA: TGTGCCAGCAGCCCGGGACTAGCTGCAGATACGCAGTATTTT
V gene: TRBV7-3
J gene: TRBJ2-3
D gene: TRBD2
clone size: -

CDR3 protein: CASSLTQGQPQHF
CDR3 DNA: TGTGCCAGCAGCTTGACACAGGGGCAGCCCCAGCATTTT
V gene: TRBV7-9
J gene: TRBJ1-5
D gene: TRBD1
clone size: -

CDR3 protein: CASSNTGPTEAFF
CDR3 DNA: TGTGCCAGCAGCAATACAGGGCCCACTGAAGCTTTCTTT
V gene: TRBV6-5
J gene: TRBJ1-1
D gene: -
clone size: -

CDR3 protein: CASSLENQPQHF
CDR3 DNA: TGTGCCAGCAGTTTGGAGAATCAGCCCCAGCATTTT
V gene: TRBV28
J gene: TRBJ1-5
D gene: -
clone size: -

CDR3 protein: CASSDGAGGPTDTQYF
CDR3 DNA: TGTGCCAGCAGTGACGGGGCGGGAGGGCCTACAGATACGCAGTATTTT
V gene: TRBV6-2/TRBV6-3
J gene: TRBJ2-3
D gene: TRBD2
clone size: -

CDR3 protein: CASSPYDRGNQPQHF
CDR3 DNA: TGTGCCAGCTCACCTTATGACAGGGGGAATCAGCCCCAGCATTTT
V gene: TRBV18
J gene: TRBJ1-5
D gene: TRBD1
clone size: -

CDR3 protein: CASSQEGHSGRTSEAFF
CDR3 DNA: TGTGCCAGCAGCCAGGAAGGACATTCAGGTCGGACAAGTGAAGCTTTCTTT
V gene: TRBV4-2
J gene: TRBJ1-1
D gene: -
clone size: -

CDR3 protein: CASIDLGRATDTQYF
CDR3 DNA: TGTGCCAGCATCGACCTCGGGAGGGCCACAGATACGCAGTATTTT
V gene: TRBV6-6
J gene: TRBJ2-3
D gene: TRBD2
clone size: -

CDR3 protein: CASSFGARVRGAEAFF
CDR3 DNA: TGTGCCAGCAGTTTCGGCGCCAGGGTAAGAGGCGCTGAAGCTTTCTTT
V gene: TRBV27
J gene: TRBJ1-1
D gene: -
clone size: -

CDR3 protein: CASTREGWASQETQYF
CDR3 DNA: TGTGCCAGTACAAGGGAGGGGTGGGCCTCCCAAGAGACCCAGTACTTC
V gene: TRBV19
J gene: TRBJ2-5
D gene: TRBD2
clone size: -

CDR3 protein: CASSLSGARNTEAFF
CDR3 DNA: TGTGCCAGCAGCCTATCAGGGGCGAGGAACACTGAAGCTTTCTTT
V gene: TRBV7-2
J gene: TRBJ1-1
D gene: -
clone size: -

CDR3 protein: CASSLGTGGRKLFF
CDR3 DNA: TGCGCCAGCAGCTTGGGGACAGGGGGAAGAAAACTGTTTTTT
V gene: TRBV5-1
J gene: TRBJ1-4
D gene: TRBD1
clone size: -

CDR3 protein: CASSESVWLEGGKATNEKLFF
CDR3 DNA: TGCGCCAGCAGTGAGTCTGTGTGGTTGGAGGGGGGGAAAGCAACTAATGAAAAACTGTTTTTT
V gene: TRBV10-1
J gene: TRBJ1-4
D gene: -
clone size: -

CDR3 protein: CASSDRGMSGNEQYF
CDR3 DNA: TGTGCCAGCAGTGACAGGGGGATGAGTGGAAACGAGCAGTACTTC
V gene: TRBV2
J gene: TRBJ2-7
D gene: TRBD1
clone size: -

CDR3 protein: CASSLGASGRVGEQYF
CDR3 DNA: TGTGCCAGCAGCCTGGGGGCTAGCGGGAGGGTTGGGGAGCAGTACTTC
V gene: TRBV7-6
J gene: TRBJ2-7
D gene: TRBD2
clone size: -

CDR3 protein: CAWRGAGGGYTF
CDR3 DNA: TGTGCCTGGAGGGGGGCAGGTGGTGGCTACACCTTC
V gene: TRBV30
J gene: TRBJ1-2
D gene: -
clone size: -

CDR3 protein: CASSLFRGQTSYNEQFF
CDR3 DNA: TGTGCCAGCAGTTTATTTAGAGGACAGACAAGCTACAATGAGCAGTTCTTC
V gene: TRBV27
J gene: TRBJ2-1
D gene: -
clone size: -

CDR3 protein: CASDRDSNQPQHF
CDR3 DNA: TGTGCCAGCGACAGGGACAGCAATCAGCCCCAGCATTTT
V gene: TRBV28
J gene: TRBJ1-5
D gene: TRBD1
clone size: once

CDR3 protein: CASSPRTGSTEAFF
CDR3 DNA: TGTGCCAGCTCACCTCGGACAGGGAGCACTGAAGCTTTCTTT
V gene: TRBV18
J gene: TRBJ1-1
D gene: TRBD1
clone size: -

CDR3 protein: CASSLLAGGTDTQYF
CDR3 DNA: TGTGCCAGCAGCTTGTTAGCGGGGGGCACAGATACGCAGTATTTT
V gene: TRBV7-6
J gene: TRBJ2-3
D gene: TRBD2
clone size: -